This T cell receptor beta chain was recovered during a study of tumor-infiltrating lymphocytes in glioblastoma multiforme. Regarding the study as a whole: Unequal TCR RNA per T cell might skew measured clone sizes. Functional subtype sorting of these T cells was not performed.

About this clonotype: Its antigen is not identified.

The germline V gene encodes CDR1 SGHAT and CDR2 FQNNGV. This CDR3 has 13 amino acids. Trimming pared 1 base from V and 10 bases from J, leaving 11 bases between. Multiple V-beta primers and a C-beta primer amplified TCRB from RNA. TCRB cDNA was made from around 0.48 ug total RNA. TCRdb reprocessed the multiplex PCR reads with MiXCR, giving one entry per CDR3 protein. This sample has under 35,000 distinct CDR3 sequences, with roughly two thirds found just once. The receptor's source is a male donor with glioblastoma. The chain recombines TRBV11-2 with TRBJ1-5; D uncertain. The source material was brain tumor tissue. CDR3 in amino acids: CASSLAEVHPQHF. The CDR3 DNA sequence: TGTGCCAGCAGCTTAGCCGAGGTGCATCCCCAGCATTTT.